A single sample is the source of the 31 T cell receptor beta chains below, sequenced in a study of blood T cell repertoires in COVID-19. Using immunoSEQ multiplex PCR, the repertoire was profiled, and TCRdb retains in-frame clones only, with some absent. Of 75,000 to 85,000 clones in the sample, about nine tenths were seen once. Sequencing used peripheral blood. These receptors were collected from a human donor in a cohort sampled during active COVID-19.

The genes are TRBV5-1 and TRBJ1-2, with D possibly being TRBD1 (6 bases). Germline values: CDR1 SGHRS, CDR2 YFSETQ. The CDR3 sequence is 13 residues long. V was pared by 0 bases and J by 7 bases, with 10 bases between. The CDR3 nucleotides are TGCGCCAGCAGCTTGGCCGGGACAACTGGCTACACCTTC. Translating gives CASSLAGTTGYTF.

CDR3: CASSLGTGGYGYTF. CDR3 coding DNA: TGTGCCAGCAGTTTGGGAACAGGGGGCTATGGCTACACCTTC. The chain is built from TRBV28 and TRBJ1-2; TRBD1 aligns across 8 bases. V was pared by 3 bases and J by 4 bases, with 4 bases of the junction left unmatched. This CDR3 has 14 residues. Germline V gives CDR1 MDHEN, CDR2 SYDVKM.

V and J are TRBV7-9 and TRBJ1-2, with unresolved D. CDR1 is SEHNR, CDR2 FQNEAQ, per germline (reference sequence). The CDR3 covers 15 residues. V gave up 1 base and J gave up 1 base, with 10 bases separating them. The CDR3 DNA is TGTGCCAGCAGCTTAGATGTCGGTTATAACTATGGCTACACCTTC. Translated, it gives CASSLDVGYNYGYTF.

The V and J genes are TRBV18 and TRBJ2-7; possible D gene TRBD2, 6 bases. The germline CDR1 and CDR2 sequences are KGHSH and LQKENI. This CDR3 region has 14 residues. The V end lost 3 bases, the J end lost 5 bases, and 14 bases lay between the germline ends. The CDR3 is CASSPVAADDEQYF. The DNA for the CDR3 is TGTGCCAGCTCACCCGTAGCGGCGGACGACGAGCAGTACTTC.

The chain is built from TRBV3-1 (or the pseudogene TRBV3-2) and TRBJ2-1; 8 bases map to TRBD2. The CDR3 totals 18 residues. Per the germline V gene, CDR1 is LGHDT and CDR2 is YNNKEL (reference sequence). Unmatched junction bases numbered 15, after V lost 6 bases and J lost 2 bases. CDR3 DNA: TGTGCCAGCAGACGCAAAGGGAATGGAGCGGGGGCCTACAATGAGCAGTTCTTC. Translation: CASRRKGNGAGAYNEQFF.

This chain uses TRBV7-9 with TRBJ2-7; 8 nucleotides agree with TRBD1. The CDR3 runs 14 residues. Germline V CDR1 and CDR2: SEHNR, FQNEAQ (reference sequence). With V trimmed by 5 bases and J by 6 bases, 9 bases remained unmatched. DNA for the CDR3: TGTGCCAGCAGCCGGACAGGGACGCGTAGCGAGCAGTACTTC. It specifies CASSRTGTRSEQYF.

This clone was observed once. The rearrangement uses TRBV28 and TRBJ2-7; 8 bases map to TRBD2. This CDR3 contains 19 residues. Germline V gives CDR1 MDHEN, CDR2 SYDVKM. With V trimmed by 4 bases and J by 2 bases, 19 bases remained unmatched. CDR3 sequence: CASSSDRTDKRERTYEQYF. CDR3 coding DNA: TGTGCCAGCAGTTCAGACCGAACGGATAAGCGGGAGAGGACCTACGAGCAGTACTTC.

The chain couples TRBV18 to TRBJ2-1, with 9 bases matching TRBD2. V was clipped by 4 bases and J by 4 bases; unmatched bases: 2. Germline CDR1 KGHSH, CDR2 LQKENI. This CDR3 contains 14 residues. Here the CDR3 reads CASSLAGEYNEQFF. The CDR3, as DNA: TGTGCCAGCTCACTAGCGGGGGAATACAATGAGCAGTTCTTC. The variable domain in full, with the rest retrieved from reference TRBV18 and TRBJ2-1, is NAGVMQNPRHLVRRRGQEARLRCSPMKGHSHVYWYRQLPEEGLKFMVYLQKENIIDESGMPKERFSAEFPKEGPSILRIQQVVRGDSAAYFCASSLAGEYNEQFFGPGTRLTVL.

The gene calls are TRBV10-3 and TRBJ2-7; the D gene is possibly TRBD2 (6 bases). Trimming left V 6 bases short and J 3 bases short, with 12 bases between. CDR1 and CDR2 from the germline V gene are ENHRY and SYGVKD. This CDR3 contains 13 residues. CDR3 sequence reads: CAIREGVHYEQYF. CDR3 coding DNA: TGTGCCATCAGGGAGGGAGTCCACTACGAGCAGTACTTC.

The gene calls are TRBV6-6 and TRBJ2-3; 12 bases are a match to TRBD2. CDR1 is MNHNY, CDR2 SVGAGI, per germline (reference sequence). The CDR3 is 14 amino acids. V dropped 7 bases and J dropped 5; count of bases not matched to a gene: 4. Here the CDR3 DNA reads TGTGCCAGCACTGCTAGCGGGGGGGGAGATACGCAGTATTTT. This translates into CASTASGGGDTQYF.

CDR3 sequence (DNA): TGTGCCAGCAGTCTCCTCCGGGACAGGGTGAACACTGAAGCTTTCTTT. As protein: CASSLLRDRVNTEAFF. This rearrangement joins TRBV28 to TRBJ1-1, with 9 bases fitting TRBD1. Germline values: CDR1 MDHEN, CDR2 SYDVKM. Trimming at V came to 5 bases and at J to 0 bases, leaving 7 bases not matched to a gene. This CDR3 has 16 residues.

The rearrangement links TRBV6-5 to TRBJ2-7, with TRBD2 matching over 10 bases. Germline CDR1 and CDR2: MNHEY and SVGAGI. The CDR3 length is 16 residues. With 2 bases clipped from V and 0 bases from J, the junction kept 4 bases outside the gene matches. The chain's CDR3 is CASSYRASGGSYEQYF. The CDR3, as DNA: TGTGCCAGCAGTTACCGGGCTAGCGGGGGCTCCTACGAGCAGTACTTC.

V usage is TRBV5-1 and J usage is TRBJ1-1; a possible D gene is TRBD1 (6 bases). CDR1 and CDR2 from the germline V gene are SGHRS and YFSETQ. The CDR3 has 13 amino acids. V lost 7 bases and J lost 6, with 16 bases in between. Written as DNA, the CDR3 is TGCGCCAGCTCCAAGGGGGAGGGCCCTGAAGCTTTCTTT. The encoded protein is CASSKGEGPEAFF.

This chain connects TRBV10-2 to TRBJ1-5; 7 bases are a match to TRBD1. Germline-derived CDR1 and CDR2 are WSHSY and SAAADI. The CDR3 spans 16 residues. The J segment lost 8 bases and the V segment lost 2 bases, leaving 12 bases of the junction unmatched. In DNA, the CDR3 is TGCGCCAGCAGTGAGCCCCCGACAGGGCCCGGTGAGCCCCAGCATTTT. Translated, it gives CASSEPPTGPGEPQHF.

This clone showed up just once. The chain is built from TRBV9 and TRBJ2-3; 8 bases map to TRBD2. Germline trimming cut 2 bases from V and 0 bases from J; bases unmatched to any gene: 5. The CDR3 length is 16 residues. From germline, CDR1 is SGDLS and CDR2 YYNGEE. Here the CDR3 reads CASSVGTGGSTDTQYF. CDR3 sequence (DNA): TGTGCCAGCAGCGTTGGGACGGGGGGGAGCACAGATACGCAGTATTTT.

The V gene is TRBV18, the J gene TRBJ2-3, with 8 nucleotides matching TRBD1. Germline lookup yields CDR1 KGHSH and CDR2 LQKENI. This CDR3 spans 19 amino acids. J lost 3 bases, V lost 3 bases, and 17 bases had no gene match. The CDR3 here is CASSPVRTGDRGRTDTQYF. As DNA, the CDR3 is TGTGCCAGCTCACCTGTCCGTACCGGTGACAGGGGTAGGACAGATACGCAGTATTTT. The whole variable domain, filled in from reference TRBV18 and TRBJ2-3, reads NAGVMQNPRHLVRRRGQEARLRCSPMKGHSHVYWYRQLPEEGLKFMVYLQKENIIDESGMPKERFSAEFPKEGPSILRIQQVVRGDSAAYFCASSPVRTGDRGRTDTQYFGPGTRLTVL.

In this sample, this clone turned up a few times. The chain links TRBV24-1 to TRBJ2-5, with a tentative D call TRBD1 (6 bases). The CDR3 has 12 amino acids. V was shortened by 5 bases and J by 5 bases, with 8 bases between the two germline ends. In germline, CDR1 is KGHDR, CDR2 SFDVKD. In DNA, the CDR3 is TGTGCCACCAGTGGGGGGCAGGAGACCCAGTACTTC. Protein sequence: CATSGGQETQYF.

The chain is built from TRBV2 and TRBJ2-3; weak D call: TRBD1 (5 bases). Trimming stripped 5 bases from V and 5 bases from J, with 11 bases between. The CDR3 runs to 13 residues. CDR1 is SNHLY and CDR2 is FYNNEI in the germline V gene. In DNA form, the CDR3 reads TGTGCCAGCAGTTACCAGGGCTTAGATACGCAGTATTTT. It encodes CASSYQGLDTQYF.

The chain carries TRBV5-4 and TRBJ2-7; tentatively, D is TRBD1 (5 bases). The CDR3 is 15 amino acids. Germline V gene lookup returns CDR1 SGHNT and CDR2 YYREEE (reference sequence). V was pared by 1 base and J by 2 bases, with 13 bases between. The CDR3 DNA reads as TGTGCCAGCAGCTTGTCGGCAGGGAAAACCTACGAGCAGTACTTC. Residues: CASSLSAGKTYEQYF.

This chain links TRBV19 with TRBJ1-5; perhaps TRBD1 as D (5 bases). CDR1 LNHDA and CDR2 SQIVND come from the germline V gene (reference sequence). Trimming removed 5 bases from V and 7 bases from J, with 21 bases in between. The CDR3 consists of 16 residues. This chain's CDR3 is CASSPRGGERGQPQHF. CDR3 sequence (DNA): TGTGCCAGTAGTCCTCGGGGGGGGGAGAGAGGACAGCCCCAGCATTTT.

This chain connects TRBV29-1 to TRBJ2-1; D is perhaps TRBD2 (5 bases). The V gene's germline CDR1 is SQVTM and CDR2 ANQGSEA. The CDR3 runs 11 residues. V lost 6 bases to trimming and J lost 12 bases, with 15 bases between them. The CDR3 region has the DNA TGCAGCGTGGTTCCGATTGAGGGGCAGTTCTTC. It is translated as CSVVPIEGQFF.

The chain recombines TRBV14 with TRBJ2-4, with D perhaps matching TRBD1 (5 bases). With 6 bases removed from V and 8 bases from J, the gap between germline ends came to 14 bases. CDR3 size: 13 residues. From germline, CDR1 is SGHDN and CDR2 FVKESK. Here the CDR3 reads CASSPGSRDIQYF. CDR3 in DNA: TGTGCCAGCAGTCCAGGGTCTAGGGACATTCAGTACTTC.

This chain uses TRBV9 with TRBJ1-4, with D perhaps TRBD1 (6 bases). The V gene's germline CDR1 is SGDLS and CDR2 YYNGEE. Trimming took off 0 bases at V and 4 bases at J, with 10 bases between the two ends. The CDR3 is made up of 15 amino acids. DNA of the CDR3: TGTGCCAGCAGCGTAGGGGGGCGGATTAATGAAAAACTGTTTTTT. Translation gives CASSVGGRINEKLFF.

The sample holds one count of this clone. The rearrangement uses TRBV30 and TRBJ1-2; tentative D call: TRBD1 (6 bases). Between the trimmed V and J ends, which lost 3 bases and 0 bases, there was a span of 14 bases. This CDR3 comprises 15 residues. CDR1 and CDR2 (germline): GTSNPN, SVGIG (reference sequence). The DNA of the CDR3 is TGTGCCTGGAGCCAAGACAGGCGAGCTAACTATGGCTACACCTTC. It specifies CAWSQDRRANYGYTF.

The chain uses TRBV9 and TRBJ2-5, with a tentative D call TRBD2 (6 bases). CDR3 length: 15 amino acids. CDR1 is SGDLS and CDR2 is YYNGEE in the germline V gene. V was pared by 0 bases and J by 5 bases, with 14 bases between. The CDR3 loop reads CASSVAGGARETQYF. CDR3 bases: TGTGCCAGCAGCGTAGCAGGAGGGGCCCGGGAGACCCAGTACTTC.

CDR3 sequence (DNA): TGTGCCAGCAGCTTATGGGTAGCGGGAGGGGGGGTGACCAATGAGCAGTTCTTC. The encoded protein is CASSLWVAGGGVTNEQFF. V and J are TRBV11-2 and TRBJ2-1; 11 bases match TRBD2. This CDR3 is 18 amino acids long. Germline lookup yields CDR1 SGHAT and CDR2 FQNNGV. The ends lost 2 bases at V and 6 bases at J; junction bases unmatched: 12.

The J gene is TRBJ2-3, the V gene TRBV18; 13 bases agree with TRBD2. The CDR3 is 15 residues long. After removal of 1 base from V and 5 bases from J, the junction contained 0 bases not matched to a gene. Germline CDR1 and CDR2: KGHSH and LQKENI. Written as DNA, the CDR3 is TGTGCCAGCTCACCACGACTAGCGGGAGGAGATACGCAGTATTTT. Translation gives CASSPRLAGGDTQYF. Filled out from reference TRBV18 and TRBJ2-3, the complete variable domain reads NAGVMQNPRHLVRRRGQEARLRCSPMKGHSHVYWYRQLPEEGLKFMVYLQKENIIDESGMPKERFSAEFPKEGPSILRIQQVVRGDSAAYFCASSPRLAGGDTQYFGPGTRLTVL.

The chain has TRBV6-1 and TRBJ1-2, with D possibly TRBD1 on 5 matching bases. Trimming took off 1 base at V and 8 bases at J, with 17 bases between the two ends. This CDR3 is 15 amino acids long. The germline V gene has CDR1 MNHNS and CDR2 SASEGT. The CDR3 is CASSEERQGGVGYTF. The CDR3 bases are TGTGCCAGCAGTGAAGAGAGGCAGGGAGGGGTCGGCTACACCTTC.

The chain joins TRBV30 to TRBJ1-2; D uncertain. The germline V gene encodes CDR1 GTSNPN and CDR2 SVGIG (reference sequence). The CDR3 runs 11 residues. V was trimmed by 8 bases and J by 7 bases, leaving 14 bases between them. CDR3 in amino acids: CALGERGGYTF. The CDR3 DNA reads as TGTGCCCTTGGGGAGAGAGGTGGCTACACCTTC. The variable domain in full, with the rest retrieved from reference TRBV30 and TRBJ1-2, is SQTIHQWPATLVQPVGSPLSLECTVEGTSNPNLYWYRQAAGRGLQLLFYSVGIGQISSEVPQNLSASRPQDRQFILSSKKLLLSDSGFYLCALGERGGYTFGSGTRLTVV.

The genes are TRBV7-9 and TRBJ2-3, with 16 bases matching TRBD2. Germline V CDR1 and CDR2: SEHNR, FQNEAQ (reference sequence). Losses at the gene ends were 4 bases for V and 4 bases for J; bases not matched to a gene: 5. The CDR3 contains 17 residues. This CDR3 reads CASSWEGLAGGPDTQYF. The CDR3 DNA follows: TGTGCCAGCAGCTGGGAGGGACTAGCGGGGGGGCCAGATACGCAGTATTTT.

The genes are TRBV18 and TRBJ2-7; 7 bases are shared with TRBD2. CDR1 and CDR2 from the germline V gene are KGHSH and LQKENI. This CDR3 spans 14 amino acids. Trimming at V came to 3 bases and at J to 2 bases, leaving 4 bases not matched to a gene. CDR3 residues: CASSPGREPYEQYF. For the CDR3, the DNA is TGTGCCAGCTCACCGGGGCGGGAGCCCTACGAGCAGTACTTC.